This T cell receptor (beta chain) was found in a study of blood T cell repertoires in COVID-19. Assay used: immunoSEQ multiplex PCR; TCRdb lists only in-frame clones, some missing. The top ten clones hold about 1.2% of a sample with 380,000 or so clones, roughly 90% of them seen once. Losses at the gene ends were 0 bases for V and 2 bases for J; bases not matched to a gene: 3. The length of the CDR3 is 15 residues. Germline CDR1 MNHNY, CDR2 SVGAGI (reference sequence). The receptor was isolated from a man aged 35-49 years with acute or convalescent COVID-19. Sequencing was carried out using peripheral blood. The chain has TRBV6-6 and TRBJ1-2; 7 positions match TRBD1. CDR3 sequence: CASSYSATGNYGYTF. The DNA of the CDR3 is TGTGCCAGCAGTTACTCGGCGACAGGGAACTATGGCTACACCTTC.